Listed below are T cell receptor beta chains from one sample, sequenced in a study of T cells in Graves' hyperthyroidism and ophthalmopathy. One entry per CDR3 protein, called by TCRdb with MiXCR from the multiplex PCR reads. The sample lists a few hundred thousand distinct CDR3 sequences; 15% to 18% were seen once. The sequencing input was blood. These receptors were taken from a woman under 40 with Graves' hyperthyroidism. Both conserved end residues are part of each CDR3. A D gene is named only where the DNA matches it firmly. Clone size is not always given. Where it is, it says once, few, many or a class for expanded clones.

j_call | d_call | v_call | clone_size | cdr3_nt | cdr3_aa
TRBJ1-1 | TRBD1 | TRBV20-1 | many | TGCAGTGCTAGGAGAAGACAGGGGGCCACATCGGGCACTGAAGCTTTCTTT | CSARRRQGATSGTEAFF
TRBJ2-5 | TRBD2 | TRBV6-2/TRBV6-3 | once | TGTTCCAGCAGCGAAGGACTAGCGGGAGGGGATGGGACCCAGTACTTC | CSSSEGLAGGDGTQYF
TRBJ2-1 | . | TRBV20-1 | many | TGCACCTGGAAGAGCGCGGACTACAATGAGCAGTTCTTC | CTWKSADYNEQFF
TRBJ2-1 | TRBD2 | TRBV6-1 | . | TGTGCCAGCAGTCGCGGGACTAGCGGGAATCTTAATGAGCAGTTCTTC | CASSRGTSGNLNEQFF
TRBJ2-4 | . | TRBV30 | many | TGTGCCTGGACCCTTGGTCCCTCCTTGGAAAACATTCAGTACTTC | CAWTLGPSLENIQYF
TRBJ2-1 | TRBD2 | TRBV6-1 | . | TGTGCCAGCAGCGGATCAGGACTAGCGGGTTACAATGAGCAGTTCTTC | CASSGSGLAGYNEQFF
TRBJ1-5 | . | TRBV7-2 | many | TGTGCCAGCAGCTTAAGGAACAATCAGCCCCAGCATTTT | CASSLRNNQPQHF
TRBJ2-1 | TRBD2 | TRBV11-1 | many | TGTGCCAGCAGCTTGGGACTAGTTGACTACAATGAGCAGTTCTTC | CASSLGLVDYNEQFF
TRBJ2-1 | TRBD2 | TRBV20-1 | many | TGCAGTGCCTCAAGAGGGATCGGCGGGAGCTGGAATGAGCAGTTCTTC | CSASRGIGGSWNEQFF
TRBJ1-4 | . | TRBV4-1 | . | TGCGCCAGCAGCCCGGGACGGCGGACAGTCACTAATGAAAAACTGTTTTTT | CASSPGRRTVTNEKLFF
TRBJ2-1 | TRBD2 | TRBV19 | . | TGTGCCAGTAGTATAGGAGCGGGAGGGCCCTTAGCCGAGCAGTTCTTC | CASSIGAGGPLAEQFF
TRBJ2-1 | . | TRBV20-1 | many | TGCAGTGCTAGAGATCCCCATGAGCAGTTCTTC | CSARDPHEQFF
TRBJ2-3 | TRBD2 | TRBV28 | many | TGTGCCAGCAACCCCGCCACTAGCGCCTTTAGCACAGATACGCAGTATTTT | CASNPATSAFSTDTQYF
TRBJ2-1 | . | TRBV20-1 | . | TGCAGCTTCTCCGGGAGTCCCTACAATGAGCAGTTCTTC | CSFSGSPYNEQFF
TRBJ2-2 | TRBD2 | TRBV7-9 | . | TGTGCCAGCAGGAATACAGGGGGACTAGCGGGACCCCAGGGTGACACCGGGGAGCTGTTTTTT | CASRNTGGLAGPQGDTGELFF
TRBJ1-5 | . | TRBV3-1 | . | TGTGCCAGCAGCGAAGATTGGTCAGATCAGCCCCGGCATTTT | CASSEDWSDQPRHF
TRBJ2-7 | . | TRBV20-1 | many | TGCAGTGCTAGAGCTCAAGGAGGCGGCTACTCCTACGAGCAGTACTTC | CSARAQGGGYSYEQYF
TRBJ2-3 | . | TRBV11-2 | many | TGTGCCAGCAGCTTAAATTTTCGGAGGACTAGCACAGATACGCAGTATTTT | CASSLNFRRTSTDTQYF
TRBJ1-1 | TRBD1 | TRBV3-1 | many | TGTGCCAGCAGCCGCCCGGGACAGGGGCCCACTGAAGCTTTCTTT | CASSRPGQGPTEAFF
TRBJ2-1 | TRBD2 | TRBV5-1 | many | TGCGCCAGCAGCTTGATATCTAGCGGGACCTATGAGCAGTTCTTC | CASSLISSGTYEQFF
TRBJ1-1 | . | TRBV6-2/TRBV6-3 | many | TGTGCCAGCAACCATGGACAGAGCACTGAAGCTTTCTTT | CASNHGQSTEAFF
TRBJ2-3 | . | TRBV10-3 | many | TGTGCCATCAATCCTGGGGGCACAGATACGCAGTATTTT | CAINPGGTDTQYF
TRBJ2-1 | TRBD2 | TRBV6-1 | many | TGTGCCAGCAGTGAAGCTCTAGCGGGAGGTTCCCACTCCTACAATGAGCAGTTCTTC | CASSEALAGGSHSYNEQFF
TRBJ2-3 | TRBD1 | TRBV28 | many | TGTGCCAGCAGTTTGTTTTGGGACAGGGCGACAGATACGCAGTATTTT | CASSLFWDRATDTQYF
TRBJ2-7 | TRBD2 | TRBV18 | many | TGTGCCAGCTCACCACCGGGACTAGCGGGAGCTGGGGAGCAGTACTTC | CASSPPGLAGAGEQYF
TRBJ2-7 | . | TRBV27 | few | TGTGCCAGCAGTTCCCATAAACCCTACGAGCAGTACTTC | CASSSHKPYEQYF
TRBJ2-7 | TRBD2 | TRBV5-1 | many | TGCGCCAGCAGCTTACCCTCTAGCGGGTATGCCTACGAGCAGTACTTC | CASSLPSSGYAYEQYF
TRBJ2-5 | TRBD2 | TRBV20-1 | . | TGCAGTGCTAGAGATAGCCTAGCGGTACCTCAAGAGACCCAGTACTTC | CSARDSLAVPQETQYF
TRBJ1-1 | TRBD1 | TRBV20-1 | many | TGCAGTGCTAGAGGACCGGGACAGGAAGCTTTCTTT | CSARGPGQEAFF
TRBJ2-4 | . | TRBV20-1 | few | TGCAGTGCTAGGGGAAGCGGGTGGGGCATTCAGTACTTC | CSARGSGWGIQYF
TRBJ2-3 | . | TRBV3-1 | many | TGTGCCGCCGGGACTCTTTACGCTACGCAGTATTTT | CAAGTLYATQYF
TRBJ1-1 | . | TRBV6-1 | many | TGTGCCAGCAGTGGTTACCAGACAGCCAACACTGAAGCTTTCTTT | CASSGYQTANTEAFF
TRBJ1-1 | . | TRBV18 | few | TGTGCCAGCTCACCACGCATTCGACAGTCTAACACTGAAGCTTTCTTT | CASSPRIRQSNTEAFF
TRBJ2-3 | TRBD2 | TRBV2 | many | TGTGCCAGCAGTACCGACCTAGCGGGAGACGCAGATACGCAGTATTTT | CASSTDLAGDADTQYF
TRBJ2-3 | . | TRBV24-1 | few | TGTGCCACCACCCAGCGGGGCACAGATACGCAGTATTTT | CATTQRGTDTQYF
TRBJ1-1 | . | TRBV19 | many | TGTGCCAGTGGCTGGGGCCAGAACAGAGGAGCTTTCTTT | CASGWGQNRGAFF
TRBJ1-1 | . | TRBV9 | . | TGTGCCAGCAGCGTGAGCGGGGGCTCGAGAGGAGCTTTCTTT | CASSVSGGSRGAFF
TRBJ2-3 | TRBD2 | TRBV18 | many | TGTGCCAGCTCACCACTTGCGGGAGTTGTCGATACGCAGTATTTT | CASSPLAGVVDTQYF
TRBJ2-7 | . | TRBV9 | few | TGTGCCAGCAGCGTAATATGGAATAGCCCCGAGCAGTACTTC | CASSVIWNSPEQYF
TRBJ2-7 | TRBD2 | TRBV9 | . | TGTGCCAGCAGCGTCGATCCCGGGACTAACACCTACGAGCAGTACTTC | CASSVDPGTNTYEQYF
TRBJ2-1 | TRBD2 | TRBV20-1 | many | TGCAGTGCTAGAGATCCTAGCGGGAGCTCCTACAATGAGCAGTTCTTC | CSARDPSGSSYNEQFF
TRBJ2-2 | TRBD1 | TRBV25-1 | . | TGTGCCAGCAGTTTTGACAGGGGTACCGGGGAGCTGTTTTTT | CASSFDRGTGELFF
TRBJ2-1 | TRBD2 | TRBV20-1 | few | TGCAGTGCTAGTAAAGCGGGGAGCTCCTACAATGAGCAGTTCTTC | CSASKAGSSYNEQFF
TRBJ1-5 | TRBD1 | TRBV19 | . | TGTGCCAGTAGACCTCCGACAGGGGCGAGCAATCAGCCCCAGCATTTT | CASRPPTGASNQPQHF
TRBJ1-3 | TRBD1 | TRBV12-3/TRBV12-4 | few | TGTGCCAGCAATCCCGGGACAGGGTTAGCAGGAAACACCATATATTTT | CASNPGTGLAGNTIYF
TRBJ2-1 | . | TRBV6-1 | few | TGTGCCAGCGGGTGGATTTCGAATGAGCAGTTCTTC | CASGWISNEQFF
TRBJ2-3 | . | TRBV24-1 | many | TGTGCCACCAGTGATTTCACAGGTTTTCCAGATACGCAGTATTTT | CATSDFTGFPDTQYF
TRBJ2-7 | TRBD1 | TRBV6-2/TRBV6-3 | many | TGTGCCAGCAGTTGGGGACAGGGATCCTACGAGCAGTACTTC | CASSWGQGSYEQYF
TRBJ1-4 | . | TRBV18 | many | TGTGCCAGCTCACCGGTAGGACACCCCTCAGAAAAACTGTTTTTT | CASSPVGHPSEKLFF
TRBJ2-1 | TRBD1 | TRBV12-3/TRBV12-4 | . | TGTGCCAGCAGTTCGACAGGGGGCGTAGACAGTGAGCAGTTCTTC | CASSSTGGVDSEQFF
TRBJ1-1 | . | TRBV19 | . | TGTGCCAGTAGTATCGGACAGATGAACACTGAAGCTTTCTTT | CASSIGQMNTEAFF
TRBJ2-7 | . | TRBV20-1 | many | TGCAGTGCTAAGTTAGACCCGACGCCCTCCTACGAGCAGTACTTC | CSAKLDPTPSYEQYF